Included here is one T cell receptor beta chain sequence, with context. The antigen is undetermined. These data come from a study of T cell responses to AZD1222 COVID-19 vaccine. Looking at the study overall: Recipients boosted at about 4 weeks or about 12 weeks are pooled. Study-level results: Mostly white British, mostly female donors; authors suggested clonal diversity may be underestimated. All repertoire sampling was performed exclusively after the peak T cell response.

Assay used: immunoSEQ multiplex PCR; TCRdb lists only in-frame clones, some missing. The sample lists more than 100,000 clones, 90% occurring once. This CDR3 region has 13 residues. V was cut by 2 bases and J by 9 bases, with 11 bases left in between. Germline V lookup: CDR1 GTSNPN, CDR2 SVGIG (reference sequence). This TCR was sampled from an adult in good health. The gene calls are TRBV30 and TRBJ1-6; maybe TRBD1 (6 bases). This sample comprised peripheral blood, obtained on day 0 of AZD1222 vaccination. As DNA, the CDR3 is TGTGCCTGGAGTCTACAGGGCGGTTCACCCCTCCACTTT. Translated: CAWSLQGGSPLHF.